One and the same sample provided the 11 T cell receptor beta chains below, sequenced in a study of cytomegalovirus exposure and HLA in healthy donors (dated 2017 in TCRdb). The library was built by means of the immunoSEQ multiplex PCR assay. A mixture of 60 forward primers for TCR Vbeta segments and 13 reverse primers for TCR Jbeta segments was used in the multiplex PCR. TCRdb limited this immuneACCESS table to in-frame rearrangements with V and J called. A share of clones is missing; checked studies link under half to unresolved V genes, and the rest is unexplained. The sample contains approximately 280,000 clones, 86% of them found a single time. About 4% of the sample is in the top ten clones. Sequenced input: PBMCs. The receptor source for this set is a middle-aged man in good health and CMV-seropositive.

This clone was observed a handful of times. This chain uses TRBV28 with TRBJ1-1; TRBD1 might be the D (6 bases). CDR3 length: 12 residues. Germline assignment: CDR1 MDHEN and CDR2 SYDVKM. The V end was cut by 11 bases, the J end by 2 bases, with 12 bases between. The chain's CDR3 is CAGKQGNTEAFF. For the CDR3, the DNA is TGTGCCGGCAAACAGGGAAACACTGAAGCTTTCTTT.

CDR3 DNA: TGTGCCAGCAGTCAGAGACAGGGCTTTAATCAGCCCCAGCATTTT. The encoded protein is CASSQRQGFNQPQHF. This chain connects TRBV27 to TRBJ1-5; 7 bases fit TRBD1. V lost 5 bases and J lost 4; bases outside the gene matches: 8. Germline V lookup: CDR1 MNHEY, CDR2 SMNVEV (reference sequence). This CDR3 is built from 15 residues.

This chain connects TRBV29-1 to TRBJ2-2; TRBD2 aligns across 12 bases. This CDR3 contains 16 residues. J lost 4 bases, V lost 4 bases, and 7 bases had no gene match. Germline V gives CDR1 SQVTM, CDR2 ANQGSEA. The CDR3 DNA reads as TGCAGCGTTGCCGTGACTAGCGGGAGTGCCACCGGGGAGCTGTTTTTT. This encodes CSVAVTSGSATGELFF.

The gene calls are TRBV4-1 and TRBJ1-5; no clear D gene. Germline lookup yields CDR1 MGHRA and CDR2 YSYEKL. The CDR3 runs to 15 residues. V was shortened by 1 base and J by 5 bases, with 12 bases between the two germline ends. The CDR3 sequence: CASSQVGDADQPQHF. The CDR3 DNA reads as TGCGCCAGCAGCCAAGTCGGAGACGCAGATCAGCCCCAGCATTTT.

This rearrangement joins TRBV18 to TRBJ2-7; tentative D call: TRBD1 (6 bases). The V and J ends lost 5 bases and 2 bases respectively, with 13 bases between them. This CDR3 is built from 14 residues. The germline V gene encodes CDR1 KGHSH and CDR2 LQKENI. CDR3 nucleotides: TGTGCCAGCTCATTTTCCGGGACACCCTACGAGCAGTACTTC. Protein product: CASSFSGTPYEQYF.

To note about this clone: One junction end disagrees with the germline gene, perhaps due to a read error. The rearrangement links TRBV7-9 to TRBJ2-7; 8 nucleotides agree with TRBD1. The CDR3 extends over 15 amino acids. The germline V gene has CDR1 SEHNR and CDR2 FQNEAQ (reference sequence). This CDR3 is CSSSPGQGLLHEQYF. The CDR3 bases are TGTTCCAGCAGCCCCGGACAGGGTCTGTTACACGAGCAGTACTTC. Variable domain in full (rest from reference TRBV7-9 and TRBJ2-7): DTGVSQNPRHKITKRGQNVTFRCDPISEHNRLYWYRQTLGQGPEFLTYFQNEAQLEKSRLLSDRFSAERPKGSFSTLEIQRTEQGDSAMYLCSSSPGQGLLHEQYFGPGTRLTVT.

This chain links TRBV7-6 with TRBJ2-6; 8 positions agree with TRBD1. The CDR3 is 19 amino acids. The ends lost 0 bases at V and 2 bases at J; junction bases unmatched: 9. CDR1 is SGHVS and CDR2 is FNYEAQ in the germline V gene. CDR3 in DNA: TGTGCCAGCAGCTTAGCTGGGACAGGCGGGCCTACTGGGGCCAACGTCCTGACTTTC. Residues: CASSLAGTGGPTGANVLTF.

The V and J genes are TRBV9 and TRBJ2-2; TRBD1 matches at 9 bases. With V trimmed by 3 bases and J by 3 bases, 9 bases remained unmatched. Germline V gene sequence: CDR1 SGDLS, CDR2 YYNGEE. This CDR3 spans 17 amino acids. CDR3 nucleotides: TGTGCCAGCAGCGCGGTATTACAGGGGGCGCACACCGGGGAGCTGTTTTTT. Translated, it gives CASSAVLQGAHTGELFF.

The J gene is TRBJ2-7, the V gene TRBV29-1, with D maybe TRBD1 (6 bases). From germline, CDR1 is SQVTM and CDR2 ANQGSEA. The CDR3 sequence is 13 residues long. The germline V and J ends were trimmed by 6 bases and 2 bases, with 14 bases remaining between them. Written as DNA, the CDR3 is TGCAGCGTCCGGACAGTTTTGACCTACGAGCAGTACTTC. Translation: CSVRTVLTYEQYF.

As to this clone: One junction end disagrees with the germline gene, perhaps due to a read error. The chain has TRBV7-7 and TRBJ2-5; D uncertain. Germline V gives CDR1 SSHAT, CDR2 FNYEAQ (reference sequence). The CDR3 loop spans 14 amino acids. Here the CDR3 reads CASSTTGSPETQYF. For the CDR3, the DNA is TGTGCTAGCAGCACTACCGGGTCCCCCGAGACCCAGTACTTC.

This rearrangement joins TRBV6-1 to TRBJ2-1; 7 bases map to TRBD2. Germline values: CDR1 MNHNS, CDR2 SASEGT. V lost 2 bases and J lost 5; bases outside the gene matches: 6. The CDR3 length is 15 residues. The CDR3 spells CASSERASGNNEQFF. CDR3 DNA: TGTGCCAGCAGTGAACGAGCTAGCGGTAACAATGAGCAGTTCTTC.